This passage covers 2 T cell receptor beta chains from one sample sequenced in a study of blood T cells in healthy people across ages. Combining a sample-barcoded 5' primer with a J-beta primer mix, a second PCR ran for about 7 to 11 cycles. TCRdb called the 5' RACE reads again in MiXCR, with one record for every CDR3 protein. Among about 940,000 distinct CDR3 sequences listed, about 44% were seen once. The specimen sequenced was blood. Receptor source: a man aged 25-40 years in good health.

The chain couples TRBV5-6 to TRBJ1-1; 12 bases match TRBD1. The trim removed 4 bases at V and 4 bases at J, leaving 5 bases unmatched. Per germline, CDR1 SGHDT and CDR2 YYEEEE. The CDR3 is 15 residues long. The DNA for the CDR3 is TGTGCCAGCAGCCGGGGACAGGGGGCGAGCACTGAAGCTTTCTTT. This sequence encodes CASSRGQGASTEAFF.

This clonotype was counted a single time. The chain couples TRBV5-1 to TRBJ2-1; weak D call: TRBD2 (5 bases). Gene TRBJ2-7 matches the end of the DNA better, so the J call may be wrong. CDR1 and CDR2 (germline): SGHRS, YFSETQ. The CDR3 runs to 13 residues. For the CDR3, the DNA is TGCGCCAGCAAAACCCTCGGGGTGGATGAGCAGTACTTC. It codes for CASKTLGVDEQYF.